Listed below are T cell receptor beta chains from one sample, sequenced in a study of blood T cell dynamics during melanoma immunotherapy. The data were produced by immunoSEQ multiplex PCR, yet TCRdb's version contains in-frame clones alone and is incomplete. The table has about 13,000 clones, roughly 86% seen once. Sample: blood, taken from a patient treated with checkpoint blockade. The source of these receptors is a human donor with melanoma. The CDR3 runs from the conserved cysteine through the conserved F or W. Fields, in order: J gene, V gene, clone size, D gene, CDR3 DNA, CDR3 protein. The D gene is left open where the match is weak. Clone sizes are given selectively: once, few, many, or a class where the clone is expanded.

>TRBJ2-1|TRBV9|-|TRBD2
TGTGCCAGCAGCGTAGGAGGGGCTAGCGGGCCCAGCTCCTACAATGAGCAGTTCTTC
CASSVGGASGPSSYNEQFF
>TRBJ1-1|TRBV2|few|-
TGTGCCAGCCAGGGGAACACTGAAGCTTTCTTT
CASQGNTEAFF
>TRBJ1-5|TRBV7-9|medium-sized|-
TGTGCCAGCAGCTCGGGGGTGCGGCCCCAGCATTTT
CASSSGVRPQHF
>TRBJ1-1|TRBV5-6|-|TRBD1
TGTGCCAGCAGCTTGGGAGGACAGGGTGGGAATGAAGCTTTCTTT
CASSLGGQGGNEAFF
>TRBJ2-7|TRBV6-1|-|TRBD2
TGTGCCAGCAGTGATTGGGCGGGAGATCGTTCTGAGTACTTC
CASSDWAGDRSEYF
>TRBJ2-6|TRBV27|-|-
TGTGCCAGCAGTTTATCGTTGGGGAGTGGGGCCAACGTCCTGACTTTC
CASSLSLGSGANVLTF
>TRBJ1-3|TRBV19|-|-
TGTGCCAGTAGTGCAGGGTATTCTGGAAACACCATATATTTT
CASSAGYSGNTIYF
>TRBJ2-7|TRBV6-1|-|-
TGTGCCAGCAGTGATATACAGGGCTGGCACGAGCAGTACTTC
CASSDIQGWHEQYF
>TRBJ2-3|TRBV5-8|-|-
TGTGCCAGCAGCTTATCTCGGCGGGTGGATACGCAGTATTTT
CASSLSRRVDTQYF
>TRBJ2-1|TRBV2|-|TRBD2
TGTGCCAGCAGTGAACTAGCGGGGTACTACAATGAGCAGTTCTTC
CASSELAGYYNEQFF
>TRBJ2-1|TRBV11-3|-|-
TGTGCCAGCAGCTTAGATATCGCTTCCTACAATGAGCAGTTCTTC
CASSLDIASYNEQFF
>TRBJ2-7|TRBV4-2|-|-
TGTGCCAGCAGCACGGCCTTCTCCTACGAGCAGTACTTC
CASSTAFSYEQYF
>TRBJ1-5|TRBV7-9|-|TRBD1
TGTGCCAGCAGCCCGACAGGGGTACAGCCCCAGCATTTT
CASSPTGVQPQHF
>TRBJ2-7|TRBV18|-|TRBD1
TGTGCCAGCTCTCCGGGACAGGGAATGGACGAGCAGTACTTC
CASSPGQGMDEQYF
>TRBJ1-2|TRBV4-1|-|-
TGCGCCAGCAGCCAAGACAGGGCGAACTATGGCTGCACCTTC
CASSQDRANYGCTF
>TRBJ2-1|TRBV19|-|-
TGTGCCAGTAGTATGGGATACCAATCCTACAATGAGCAGTTCTTC
CASSMGYQSYNEQFF
>TRBJ1-5|TRBV6-1|-|TRBD1
TGTGCCAGCAGTTGGACAGGGGGCATCAATCAGCCCCAGCATTTT
CASSWTGGINQPQHF